This TCR beta chain was sequenced for a study of T cell repertoires in cytomegalovirus infection. Across the whole study: Public TCR beta signatures marked donors with CMV infection and the matching HLA. Study-level points and caveats: Within the response measured ex vivo, HLA-C-restricted CMV-specific TCR beta clonotypes were dominant. CMV carriers having the relevant HLA were flagged by cumulative public TCR beta family frequency.

TCRdb ran MiXCR on the reads and lists one entry per CDR3 protein. The repertoire holds roughly 200,000 distinct CDR3 sequences, with approximately 18% as singletons. Trimming removed 5 bases at V and 6 bases at J, with 11 bases between. This CDR3 has 13 residues. This clonotype was seen more than once but under ten times. The antigen is not known. The V gene is TRBV12-3 or TRBV12-4, the J gene TRBJ2-1, with D tentatively TRBD1 (6 bases). This clonotype was sampled from a human donor in good health (CMV status not recorded). Some clones in this sample may be carry-over from other donors' samples. Sequencing input: CD8+ T cells from PBMCs. The CDR3 DNA reads TGTGCCAGCAGTGCCGGGACACTCAATGAGCAGTTCTTC. Its protein is CASSAGTLNEQFF.